The T cell receptor beta chain under discussion was sequenced for a study of cytomegalovirus exposure and HLA in healthy donors. Study conclusions and caveats: Cytomegalovirus status was reportedly diagnosed by the classifier with high sensitivity and specificity.

V gave up 0 bases and J gave up 5 bases, with 9 bases separating them. This CDR3 is 13 amino acids long. Per the germline V gene, CDR1 is SGDLS and CDR2 is YYNGEE. With respect to this clone: Its antigen is not identified.

This PCR relied on a set of 60 Vbeta primers and 13 Jbeta primers. The assay was immunoSEQ multiplex PCR, and TCRdb's table has in-frame clones only and misses some. The profile covers 150,000 to 200,000 clones, with roughly 80% appearing a single time and 1.9% taken by the ten largest. This chain uses TRBV9 with TRBJ2-7, with D unresolved. This TCR was sampled from a human donor in good health. Material: PBMCs. The DNA of the CDR3 is TGTGCCAGCAGCGTAGATACGCAGAACGAGCAGTACTTC. Residues: CASSVDTQNEQYF.